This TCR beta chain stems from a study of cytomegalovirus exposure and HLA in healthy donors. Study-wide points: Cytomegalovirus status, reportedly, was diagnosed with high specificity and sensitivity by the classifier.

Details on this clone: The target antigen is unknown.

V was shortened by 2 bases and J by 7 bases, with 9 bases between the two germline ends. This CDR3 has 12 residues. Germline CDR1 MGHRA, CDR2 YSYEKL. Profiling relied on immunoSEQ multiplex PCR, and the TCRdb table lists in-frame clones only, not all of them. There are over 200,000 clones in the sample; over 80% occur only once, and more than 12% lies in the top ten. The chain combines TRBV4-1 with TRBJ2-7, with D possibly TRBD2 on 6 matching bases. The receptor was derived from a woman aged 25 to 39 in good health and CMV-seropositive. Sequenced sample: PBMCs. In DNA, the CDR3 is TGCGCCAGCAGCCAATCTGGGGGGGAGCAGTACTTC. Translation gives CASSQSGGEQYF.